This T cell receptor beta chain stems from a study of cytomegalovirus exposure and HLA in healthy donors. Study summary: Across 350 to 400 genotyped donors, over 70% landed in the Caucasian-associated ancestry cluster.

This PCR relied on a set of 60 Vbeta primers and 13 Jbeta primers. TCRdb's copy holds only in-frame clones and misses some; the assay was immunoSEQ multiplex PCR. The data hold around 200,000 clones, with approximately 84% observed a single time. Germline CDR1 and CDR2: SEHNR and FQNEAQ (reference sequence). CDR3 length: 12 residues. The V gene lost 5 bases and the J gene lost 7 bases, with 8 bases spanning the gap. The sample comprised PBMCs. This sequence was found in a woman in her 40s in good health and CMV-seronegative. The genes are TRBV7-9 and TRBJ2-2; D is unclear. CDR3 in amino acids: CASSQVVGELFF. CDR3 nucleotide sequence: TGTGCCAGCAGCCAGGTAGTCGGGGAGCTGTTTTTT.